The rows below give T cell receptor beta chains drawn from one sample of a study of neurological immune-mediated disorders. Each CDR3 protein is one row after TCRdb ran MiXCR on the 5' RACE reads. The sample includes around 29,000 distinct CDR3 sequences, 12% seen only once; the top ten take 5% to 7.5%. The sequenced sample consisted of PBMCs. These receptors all stem from a woman aged 60-75 years in good health. Each CDR3 is given with its conserved first and last residue. The order of the fields is J gene, clone size, V gene, D gene, CDR3 DNA, CDR3 protein. D genes are given only for firm matches. Size tells how often a clone was seen (once, few, many) or the class of an expanded clone, and some rows leave it out.

j_gene: TRBJ2-7; abundance: many; v_gene: TRBV20-1; d_gene: -; CDR3nt: TGCAGGTGTTACGAGCAGTACTTC; CDR3aa: CRCYEQYF
j_gene: TRBJ1-1; abundance: many; v_gene: TRBV27; d_gene: -; CDR3nt: TGTGCCAGCAGGGAGAGGGGGTGGACTGAAGCTTTCTTT; CDR3aa: CASRERGWTEAFF
j_gene: TRBJ1-2; abundance: many; v_gene: TRBV7-9; d_gene: -; CDR3nt: TGTGCCAGCAGCTCTTTTTCACAAGCACCGAACTATGGCTACACCTTC; CDR3aa: CASSSFSQAPNYGYTF
j_gene: TRBJ1-1; abundance: -; v_gene: TRBV5-1; d_gene: TRBD1; CDR3nt: TGCGCCAGCAGCAGCGCCGGGACAGGGAACACTGAAGCTTTCTTT; CDR3aa: CASSSAGTGNTEAFF
j_gene: TRBJ2-7; abundance: many; v_gene: TRBV4-3; d_gene: -; CDR3nt: TGCGCCAGCAGCCAAGGGCAGATCGGCTACGAGCAGTACTTC; CDR3aa: CASSQGQIGYEQYF
j_gene: TRBJ2-7; abundance: many; v_gene: TRBV12-3/TRBV12-4; d_gene: -; CDR3nt: TGTGCCAGCAGTCTCCGCGAGGCGGGTCCCTACGAGCAGTACTTC; CDR3aa: CASSLREAGPYEQYF
j_gene: TRBJ2-2; abundance: many; v_gene: TRBV7-2; d_gene: TRBD2; CDR3nt: TGTGCCAGCAGCTCGGGACTAGCGGGGGCGTACGCCGGGGAGCTGTTTTTT; CDR3aa: CASSSGLAGAYAGELFF
j_gene: TRBJ2-3; abundance: many; v_gene: TRBV20-1; d_gene: TRBD2; CDR3nt: TGCAGTGCTCTGCTAGCGGGGGGACCCACAGATACGCAGTATTTT; CDR3aa: CSALLAGGPTDTQYF
j_gene: TRBJ2-7; abundance: many; v_gene: TRBV7-2; d_gene: TRBD2; CDR3nt: TGTGCCAGCAGCCAAAATAGCGGGGGGCCCTCCTACGAGCAGTACTTC; CDR3aa: CASSQNSGGPSYEQYF
j_gene: TRBJ2-1; abundance: many; v_gene: TRBV20-1; d_gene: -; CDR3nt: TGCAGTGCTAGACCCCCGAACTACAATGAGCAGTTCTTC; CDR3aa: CSARPPNYNEQFF
j_gene: TRBJ1-3; abundance: few; v_gene: TRBV3-1; d_gene: -; CDR3nt: TGTGCCAGCAGCCAGGACAACAGGGTGAGGAGTTCTGGAAACACCATATATTTT; CDR3aa: CASSQDNRVRSSGNTIYF
j_gene: TRBJ2-2; abundance: many; v_gene: TRBV20-1; d_gene: -; CDR3nt: TGCAGTGCTAGGCCGGCAGCCTACACCGGGGAGCTGTTTTTT; CDR3aa: CSARPAAYTGELFF
j_gene: TRBJ1-1; abundance: many; v_gene: TRBV7-3; d_gene: -; CDR3nt: TGTGCCAGCAGCTCACAGGGCTGGGACACTGAAGCTTTCTTT; CDR3aa: CASSSQGWDTEAFF
j_gene: TRBJ1-4; abundance: -; v_gene: TRBV19; d_gene: -; CDR3nt: TGTGCCAGTAGTATCGGAGGTGCGAGTGAAAAACTGTTTTTT; CDR3aa: CASSIGGASEKLFF
j_gene: TRBJ1-1; abundance: many; v_gene: TRBV4-3; d_gene: -; CDR3nt: TGCGCCAGCAGCCCAACTCGCGAACATAGGGGGGGTATCGGCACTGAAGCTTTCTTT; CDR3aa: CASSPTREHRGGIGTEAFF
j_gene: TRBJ2-7; abundance: many; v_gene: TRBV28; d_gene: TRBD1; CDR3nt: TGTGCCAGTTTGGGACAGCCAGAGCAGTACTTC; CDR3aa: CASLGQPEQYF
j_gene: TRBJ2-5; abundance: many; v_gene: TRBV12-3/TRBV12-4; d_gene: -; CDR3nt: TGTGCCAGCAGTTTATCTGCAGGACGAGAAGAGACCCAGTACTTC; CDR3aa: CASSLSAGREETQYF
j_gene: TRBJ1-5; abundance: many; v_gene: TRBV20-1; d_gene: -; CDR3nt: TGCAGTGCTAGAGGACCAACGGATTATAGCAATCAGCCCCAGCATTTT; CDR3aa: CSARGPTDYSNQPQHF
j_gene: TRBJ1-3; abundance: many; v_gene: TRBV7-8; d_gene: TRBD1; CDR3nt: TGTGCCAGCAGCTTATGGGACAGGGTTTTCTCTGGAAACACCATATATTTT; CDR3aa: CASSLWDRVFSGNTIYF
j_gene: TRBJ2-1; abundance: many; v_gene: TRBV20-1; d_gene: TRBD2; CDR3nt: TGCAGTGCGCACCAGATTCTAGCGGGGGGCGGTGAGCAGTTCTTC; CDR3aa: CSAHQILAGGGEQFF
j_gene: TRBJ1-3; abundance: -; v_gene: TRBV6-6; d_gene: -; CDR3nt: TGTGCCAGCAGTTACGTAGGGACAAAACCGGCCCGAAACACCATATATTTT; CDR3aa: CASSYVGTKPARNTIYF
j_gene: TRBJ1-2; abundance: -; v_gene: TRBV4-3; d_gene: -; CDR3nt: TGCGCCAGCAGCCCCCGGTCAGGAACTTCCTATGGCTACACCTTC; CDR3aa: CASSPRSGTSYGYTF
j_gene: TRBJ2-1; abundance: -; v_gene: TRBV4-3; d_gene: -; CDR3nt: TGCGCCAGCAGCCGCTGGGGGATCTCATACAATGAGCAGCTCTTC; CDR3aa: CASSRWGISYNEQLF
j_gene: TRBJ1-1; abundance: many; v_gene: TRBV20-1; d_gene: -; CDR3nt: TGCAGTGCGCGGGGTGACGCTGAAGCTTTCTTT; CDR3aa: CSARGDAEAFF
j_gene: TRBJ2-2; abundance: many; v_gene: TRBV7-9; d_gene: -; CDR3nt: TGTGCCAGCAGCTTAGTGTCCACCGGGGAGCTGTTTTTT; CDR3aa: CASSLVSTGELFF
j_gene: TRBJ2-2; abundance: many; v_gene: TRBV5-6; d_gene: -; CDR3nt: TGTGCCAGCAGCCCGGGACCTACGAACACCGGGGAGCTGTTTTTT; CDR3aa: CASSPGPTNTGELFF
j_gene: TRBJ2-7; abundance: many; v_gene: TRBV3-1; d_gene: TRBD2; CDR3nt: TGTGCCAGCAGCCAAAGGACTAGCGGGATTGAGCAGTACTTC; CDR3aa: CASSQRTSGIEQYF
j_gene: TRBJ2-7; abundance: many; v_gene: TRBV4-3; d_gene: TRBD1; CDR3nt: TGCGCCAGCAGCCAAGCGACAGGGCCGTACGAGCAGTACTTC; CDR3aa: CASSQATGPYEQYF
j_gene: TRBJ2-3; abundance: many; v_gene: TRBV5-1; d_gene: -; CDR3nt: TGCGCCAGCAGCTTGAGTAGGGTGAGCACAGATACGCAGTATTTT; CDR3aa: CASSLSRVSTDTQYF
j_gene: TRBJ2-2; abundance: -; v_gene: TRBV29-1; d_gene: -; CDR3nt: TGCAGCGTTGAAGGTCATAGAGGAAGGGAGACCGGGGAGCTGTTTTTT; CDR3aa: CSVEGHRGRETGELFF